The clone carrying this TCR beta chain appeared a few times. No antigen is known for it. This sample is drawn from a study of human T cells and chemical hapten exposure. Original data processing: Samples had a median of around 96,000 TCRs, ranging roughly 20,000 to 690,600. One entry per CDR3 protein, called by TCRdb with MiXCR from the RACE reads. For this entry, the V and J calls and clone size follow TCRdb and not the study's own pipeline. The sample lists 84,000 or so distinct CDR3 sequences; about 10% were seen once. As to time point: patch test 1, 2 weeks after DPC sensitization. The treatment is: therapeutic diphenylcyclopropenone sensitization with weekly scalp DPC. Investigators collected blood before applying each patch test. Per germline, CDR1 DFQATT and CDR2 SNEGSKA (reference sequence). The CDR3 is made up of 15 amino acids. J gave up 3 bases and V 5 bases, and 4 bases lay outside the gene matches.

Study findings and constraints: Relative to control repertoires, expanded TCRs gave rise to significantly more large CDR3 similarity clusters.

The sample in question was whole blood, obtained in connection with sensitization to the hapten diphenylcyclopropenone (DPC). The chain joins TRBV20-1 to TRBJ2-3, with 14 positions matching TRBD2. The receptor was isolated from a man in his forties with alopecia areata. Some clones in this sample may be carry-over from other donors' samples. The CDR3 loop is CSASRLAGGTDTQYF. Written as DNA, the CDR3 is TGCAGTGCTTCCCGACTAGCGGGAGGGACAGATACGCAGTATTTT.